What follows is one TCR beta chain and its context. What this receptor recognizes is not known. Per-nucleotide qualities are absent, and no much larger clonotype sits a single base away. All donors were healthy Caucasians. The twin cohort consisted of three pairs of female monozygotic twins, all aged about 18 to 29 years. RNA for TCR libraries was isolated from peripheral blood mononuclear cells. These data originate in a study of identical twins (dated by TCRdb to 2016 to 2017). Broadly, across the study: To test whether fetal clonotypes persist, this study deep-sequenced TCR alpha and beta repertoires from monozygotic twins, from unrelated adults of various ages, and from cord blood. To rule out contamination, replicate twin experiments were performed at different times with different library preparation protocols.

Receptors were amplified or captured by 5' RACE. TCRdb records Illumina HiSeq 2000 as the sequencer. A universal primer binding site was added through template switching, and the final cDNA carried a unique molecular identifier so that TCR cDNA molecules could be counted accurately. Specific primers in the conserved constant-segment region were used to synthesize first-strand cDNA for the TCR alpha and beta chains. To control for contamination, each cDNA library was double barcoded with a SMART-Mk sample barcode plus Illumina barcodes. TruSeq adapter sequences along with Illumina sample barcodes were introduced in two successive PCR steps. The TCR alpha and beta cDNA libraries were sequenced on the Illumina HiSeq platform using custom primers. Processing in the source paper ran as follows. MiGEC processed the raw reads to extract unique molecular identifiers, while MiXCR was used to determine the CDR3 positions. Recombination models were inferred per individual with the repgenHMM and IGoR tools using an EM algorithm. The analysis of shared clonotypes was done with the tcR package in R, with sharing normalized by the product of cloneset sizes. Out-of-frame nonproductive sequences were analyzed to study raw recombination free of thymic and clonal selection effects. TCRdb handled the public reads itself, with Q25 trimming in fastp and clone calling in MiXCR, and kept productive beta chains. Identical CDR3 proteins give one entry, which carries the most common genes and DNA. Clone size and V and J calls follow TCRdb, not the original study. The sample profile shows about 570,000 distinct CDR3 sequences; more than 9% of them were found once. The ten top clones hold 2.5% to 3% of the sample.

The CDR3 runs 12 amino acids, cysteine and phenylalanine included. Only CDR3 DNA remains: 36 bases, in frame from the first base. Deletion took 5 bases off V and 5 bases off J, with a span of 9 bases between the germline ends. As encoded in the germline V gene, CDR1 is SGHRS while CDR2 is YFSETQ. What the authors observed across the whole study: Fewer insertions were carried by abundant cord blood beta clonotypes, a similar but weaker trend appeared in young adult naive repertoires, and no such trend appeared in memory repertoires. A weaker excess of twin sharing was found in beta out-of-frame sequences because the signal-to-noise ratio was lowered by fewer shared sequences. Because the same donors could not be followed over many years, conclusions were based on cross-sectional statistical analysis. In monozygotic twins, out-of-frame TCR alpha sharing was systematically underestimated by recombination models, although the models agreed with sharing between unrelated individuals. Zero-insertion analyses could be partly confounded by invariant T cells such as MAIT and iNKT, although diverse VJ usage argued against such confounding for most clonotypes. Compared with coincidental sharing between unrelated individuals, an excess of low generation-probability sequences was observed among out-of-frame TCR alpha sequences shared between twins.

These records were also assigned to another study, of yellow fever vaccine responses in identical twins. From the second report: According to the authors, in identical twins the way T cells responded to vaccination appeared partly convergent and partly personalized. The study precisely tracked vaccine-responding T cell clones in identical twins.

Sequenced material: PBMCs. This sequence uses TRBV5-1 and TRBJ2-3; confidence is insufficient to name the D gene. This clonotype originated in a woman under 30 in good health. The CDR3: CASRKMVDTQYF. Here is the DNA: TGCGCCAGCAGAAAGATGGTAGATACGCAGTATTTT. Outside the CDR3, residues come from the reference TRBV5-1 and TRBJ2-3 proteins, so the full variable domain is: KAGVTQTPRYLIKTRGQQVTLSCSPISGHRSVSWYQQTPGQGLQFLFEYFSETQRNKGNFPGRFSGRQFSNSRSEMNVSTLELGDSALYLCASRKMVDTQYFGPGTRLTVL.